The clone carrying this TCR beta chain came up once. As yet, its antigen is unknown. Assay: immunoSEQ multiplex PCR; the TCRdb copy retains only in-frame clones and omits some. This sample has roughly 640,000 clones, with around 97% found just once. This sample stems from a study of shared clonotypes between healthy human individuals. Germline V gives CDR1 GTSNPN, CDR2 SVGIG (reference sequence). The ends were cut back, 0 bases at V and 4 bases at J, with 13 bases in the middle. The CDR3 loop spans 14 amino acids. Caucasian adults living in Nashville, Tennessee, provided all samples. Study-level findings and limits: Only blood underwent sampling, and tissue repertoires likely differ.

The sequenced sample was naive CD4+ T cells sorted from blood. Stated subset: CD45RA+ positively selected. The receptor was isolated from a woman aged 25 to 39 in good health. V and J are TRBV30 and TRBJ2-7, with D possibly being TRBD2 (7 bases). Written as DNA, the CDR3 is TGTGCCTGGAGTGTCTGGGGGGGCGAATACGAGCAGTACTTC. It encodes CAWSVWGGEYEQYF. Full variable domain (remainder filled in from reference TRBV30 and TRBJ2-7): SQTIHQWPATLVQPVGSPLSLECTVEGTSNPNLYWYRQAAGRGLQLLFYSVGIGQISSEVPQNLSASRPQDRQFILSSKKLLLSDSGFYLCAWSVWGGEYEQYFGPGTRLTVT.